These 17 T cell receptor beta chains were sequenced from one sample in a study of CD8 T cells in ankylosing spondylitis. Antigens for these TCRs are unknown. Study results and caveats: Within ankylosing spondylitis blood, a TCR beta motif made up of under 10 highly homologous variants appeared to be characteristic.

Using its own MiXCR run on the 5' RACE reads, TCRdb lists one record per CDR3 protein. The top ten hold about 0.94% of the sample, which has fewer than 450,000 distinct CDR3 sequences, approximately 17% seen once. The sequencing sample was made of blood, either unsorted or a sorted T cell fraction (not recorded which). These receptor sequences come from a male donor with ankylosing spondylitis.

This clonotype was observed a few times. The chain links TRBV19 to TRBJ2-3, with D possibly TRBD1 on 6 matching bases. Trimming shortened V by 3 bases and J by 3 bases, and 25 bases separated the two germline ends. Germline CDR1 is LNHDA and CDR2 is SQIVND (reference sequence). The CDR3 totals 19 residues. The CDR3 sequence: CASSIEGVGGASWTDTQYF. The CDR3 bases are TGTGCCAGTAGTATTGAGGGGGTTGGGGGCGCAAGTTGGACAGATACGCAGTATTTT. Filled out from reference TRBV19 and TRBJ2-3, the complete variable domain reads DGGITQSPKYLFRKEGQNVTLSCEQNLNHDAMYWYRQDPGQGLRLIYYSQIVNDFQKGDIAEGYSVSREKKESFPLTVTSAQKNPTAFYLCASSIEGVGGASWTDTQYFGPGTRLTVL.

Regarding this clonotype: This sequence may be a read error, since a much larger clone differs from it by one base. The chain uses TRBV5-1 and TRBJ2-5, with D unresolved. The CDR3 is 14 amino acids. CDR1 is SGHRS and CDR2 is YFSETQ in the germline V gene. CDR3 protein: CASSLRTELESQYF. DNA of the CDR3: TGCGCCAGCAGCTTGAGAACGGAGTTAGAGAGCCAGTACTTC.

The chain recombines TRBV27 with TRBJ1-2, with 8 positions matching TRBD1. CDR3 length equals 14 residues. Germline V lookup: CDR1 MNHEY, CDR2 SMNVEV (reference sequence). After removal of 5 bases from V and 6 bases from J, the junction contained 8 bases not matched to a gene. The CDR3 loop reads CASSTRLTGDGYTF. The DNA for the CDR3 is TGTGCCAGCAGTACTCGTTTGACAGGGGATGGCTACACCTTC.

The chain couples TRBV2 to TRBJ2-5; D perhaps matches TRBD1 (6 bases). CDR3 size: 15 residues. Per germline, CDR1 SNHLY and CDR2 FYNNEI. The germline V and J ends were trimmed by 6 bases and 5 bases, with 19 bases remaining between them. CDR3 amino acids: CASRPGHGRGETQYF. CDR3 DNA sequence: TGTGCCAGCAGACCGGGACACGGTCGGGGCGAGACCCAGTACTTC.

This rearrangement joins TRBV12-3 or TRBV12-4 to TRBJ2-2, with 13 positions matching TRBD2. V was pared by 3 bases and J by 5 bases, with 9 bases of the junction left unmatched. The CDR3 runs to 18 residues. The CDR3 DNA is TGTGCCAGCAGTTTTTCTCTAGGACTAGCGGGAGTTACCGGGGAGCTGTTTTTT. Protein product: CASSFSLGLAGVTGELFF.

The chain uses TRBV20-1 and TRBJ2-7; possible D gene TRBD1, 6 bases. V lost 1 base to trimming and J lost 0 bases, with 13 bases between them. Germline CDR1 is DFQATT and CDR2 is SNEGSKA (reference sequence). This CDR3 has 15 amino acids. CDR3 bases: TGCAGTGCTAGAGGAAAGAGGGGGAACTCCTACGAGCAGTACTTC. It encodes CSARGKRGNSYEQYF.

This clonotype was detected only a few times. The J gene is TRBJ2-1, the V gene TRBV6-5; D is uncertain. CDR3 length: 14 residues. V was clipped by 0 bases and J by 9 bases, with 12 bases between them. The germline gives CDR1 MNHEY, CDR2 SVGAGI. CDR3 residues: CASSYSMVKFEQFF. CDR3 nucleotide sequence: TGTGCCAGCAGTTACTCGATGGTCAAGTTTGAGCAGTTCTTC.

The chain joins TRBV25-1 to TRBJ2-7; 9 bases are shared with TRBD2. The V segment lost 3 bases and the J segment 2 bases; nucleotides outside the gene matches: 5. Germline V gene sequence: CDR1 MGHDK, CDR2 SYGVNS. The CDR3 is made up of 15 amino acids. This CDR3 reads CASSEVAGDPYEQYF. In nucleotides, the CDR3 is TGTGCCAGCAGTGAGGTAGCGGGGGACCCCTACGAGCAGTACTTC.

The chain has TRBV11-2 and TRBJ2-7; 9 bases are shared with TRBD1. V shed 10 bases and J 5 bases; nucleotides not matched to a gene: 3. Per germline, CDR1 SGHAT and CDR2 FQNNGV. The CDR3 has 11 amino acids. CDR3 sequence: CATGQGNEQYF. The CDR3 DNA reads TGTGCCACTGGACAGGGGAACGAGCAGTACTTC.

This clonotype was detected only a few times. CDR3 sequence: CASRYGLAANNEQFF. DNA of the CDR3: TGTGCCAGCAGATACGGACTAGCGGCTAACAATGAGCAGTTCTTC. The V call is TRBV6-2 or TRBV6-3, the J call TRBJ2-1; the match to TRBD2 covers 10 bases. CDR3 length equals 15 residues. V was clipped by 6 bases and J by 5 bases; unmatched bases: 7. Per the germline V gene, CDR1 is MNHEY and CDR2 is SVGEGT.

The chain links TRBV11-2 to TRBJ1-4; D not resolved. Germline V gene sequence: CDR1 SGHAT, CDR2 FQNNGV. The CDR3 runs 14 residues. V was pared by 4 bases and J by 7 bases, with 13 bases between. The CDR3 loop reads CASSSTAGSEKLFF. The CDR3 DNA is TGTGCCAGCAGCTCGACCGCGGGGAGTGAAAAACTGTTTTTT.

The CDR3 coding sequence is TGTGCCAGCTCACCACCGACAGGGGGTACCGGGGAGCTGTTTTTT. Protein sequence: CASSPPTGGTGELFF. The chain carries TRBV18 and TRBJ2-2; 9 bases map to TRBD1. The CDR3 runs to 15 residues. Trimming took 0 bases from V and 5 from J; bases not matched to a gene: 1. Germline values: CDR1 KGHSH, CDR2 LQKENI.

The chain couples TRBV6-1 to TRBJ1-1; D perhaps matches TRBD1 (5 bases). Germline assignment: CDR1 MNHNS and CDR2 SASEGT. The CDR3 is 13 residues long. Trimming cost V 8 bases and J 1 base, with 11 bases left between them. The CDR3 protein is CASGGKRNTEAFF. Written as DNA, the CDR3 is TGTGCCAGCGGGGGAAAAAGGAACACTGAAGCTTTCTTT.

V gene TRBV30 combines with J gene TRBJ2-1; 8 bases agree with TRBD2. This CDR3 is built from 13 residues. Germline lookup yields CDR1 GTSNPN and CDR2 SVGIG (reference sequence). Losses at the gene ends were 0 bases for V and 12 bases for J; bases not matched to a gene: 7. CDR3 sequence (DNA): TGTGCCTGGAGTGTAGGACTAGCTAGTGTGCAGTTCTTC. This gives the protein CAWSVGLASVQFF.

The chain employs TRBV6-2 or TRBV6-3 and TRBJ2-1; 8 bases fit TRBD2. After removal of 0 bases from V and 7 bases from J, the junction contained 17 bases not matched to a gene. The CDR3 is 19 amino acids. The germline V gene has CDR1 MNHEY and CDR2 SVGEGT. This chain's CDR3 is CASSYSIRLTSGSWNEQFF. The CDR3 DNA reads as TGTGCCAGCAGTTACTCGATCCGGCTCACGAGCGGGAGCTGGAATGAGCAGTTCTTC.

The V and J genes are TRBV4-1 and TRBJ1-2; 8 positions agree with TRBD1. The CDR3 is made up of 13 amino acids. V lost 4 bases and J lost 8; bases outside the gene matches: 6. The germline CDR1 and CDR2 sequences are MGHRA and YSYEKL. CDR3 sequence reads: CASSLGTGEGYTF. CDR3 DNA: TGCGCCAGCAGCCTGGGGACAGGAGAAGGCTACACCTTC.

The J gene is TRBJ1-5, the V gene TRBV7-9; D not resolved. Germline assignment: CDR1 SEHNR and CDR2 FQNEAQ (reference sequence). Trimming removed 5 bases at V and 1 base at J, with 9 bases between. The CDR3 consists of 14 residues. The CDR3 DNA is TGTGCCAGCAGCCCAGCAGGCAGCAATCAGCCCCAGCATTTT. Amino acids: CASSPAGSNQPQHF.